A single sample is the source of the 11 T cell receptor beta chains below, sequenced in a study of shared clonotypes between healthy human individuals. The data were produced by immunoSEQ multiplex PCR, yet TCRdb's version contains in-frame clones alone and is incomplete. Among approximately 2,300,000 clones, around 92% were seen once, and the ten largest hold around 0.38%. Sequenced material: naive CD4+ T cells from PBMCs. The subset was: CD45RA+ positively selected. These receptors all come from a young man in good health. Some clones in this sample may be carry-over from other donors' samples.

A remark on this clone: Other DNA sequences in the same sample also yield this CDR3. The CDR3, as DNA: TGTGCCAGCAGCCTAGATCTAGCGGGCGTCTCCTGGAACACCGGGGAGCTGTTTTTT. Protein product: CASSLDLAGVSWNTGELFF. This chain connects TRBV7-9 to TRBJ2-2; the match to TRBD2 covers 8 bases. Germline V CDR1 and CDR2: SEHNR, FQNEAQ (reference sequence). CDR3 length: 19 amino acids. V trimming: 5 bases; J trimming: 1 base; junction bases outside the gene matches: 15.

The V gene is TRBV11-3, the J gene TRBJ1-1, with D maybe TRBD1 (6 bases). Germline CDR1 SGHNT, CDR2 YENEEA. The CDR3 runs to 17 residues. Trimming shortened V by 1 base and J by 3 bases, and 18 bases separated the two germline ends. For the CDR3, the DNA is TGTGCCAGCAGCTTAGGGGGGGCGGGAGCCATCCACACTGAAGCTTTCTTT. The encoded protein is CASSLGGAGAIHTEAFF.

The chain employs TRBV29-1 and TRBJ2-2, with 7 bases that match TRBD1. The CDR3 has 14 residues. CDR1 and CDR2 from the germline V gene are SQVTM and ANQGSEA. Trimming cost V 4 bases and J 6 bases; bases outside gene matches: 8. This CDR3 is CSVVRQGRAGELFF. For the CDR3, the DNA is TGCAGCGTTGTCCGACAGGGCAGGGCCGGGGAGCTGTTTTTT.

This clone was detected once. The chain has TRBV10-3 and TRBJ1-1; the D is unclear. This CDR3 is 14 amino acids long. Looked up from germline, CDR1 is ENHRY and CDR2 is SYGVKD. Between the trimmed V and J ends, which lost 3 bases and 0 bases, there was a span of 8 bases. The CDR3 reads CAISDQNMNTEAFF. CDR3 DNA sequence: TGTGCCATCAGTGACCAGAATATGAACACTGAAGCTTTCTTT.

This sequence joins TRBV4-2 and TRBJ2-3, with 9 nucleotides matching TRBD2. Germline V gene data show CDR1 as LGHNA and CDR2 as YNFKEQ. V shed 1 base and J 2 bases; nucleotides not matched to a gene: 7. The CDR3 covers 17 residues. The CDR3: CASSQAPGLAPTDTQYF. In DNA, the CDR3 is TGTGCCAGCAGCCAAGCTCCGGGACTAGCCCCCACAGATACGCAGTATTTT.

The chain combines TRBV5-8 with TRBJ2-7; TRBD1 matches at 7 bases. This CDR3 is 12 amino acids long. V shed 10 bases, J shed 3 bases, and the junction held 7 bases outside the gene matches. Per the germline V gene, CDR1 is SGHTS and CDR2 is YDEGEE. CDR3 in amino acids: CAGDRDFYEQYF. CDR3 bases: TGTGCCGGAGACAGGGATTTCTACGAGCAGTACTTC.

This clone was found once. The V call is TRBV9, the J call TRBJ2-7; TRBD2 matches 7 bases. The CDR3 has 15 amino acids. Unmatched junction bases numbered 9, after V lost 4 bases and J lost 2 bases. Germline V gene lookup returns CDR1 SGDLS and CDR2 YYNGEE. The CDR3 DNA is TGTGCCAGCAGCCCCCGACTAGCCGCCACCTACGAGCAGTACTTC. Protein product: CASSPRLAATYEQYF.

The rearrangement uses TRBV28 and TRBJ1-3; D is undetermined. Trimming stripped 5 bases from V and 0 bases from J, with 11 bases between. CDR1 MDHEN and CDR2 SYDVKM come from the germline V gene. This CDR3 comprises 15 residues. This CDR3 reads CASSTIQYSGNTIYF. DNA for the CDR3: TGTGCCAGCAGTACTATACAATACTCTGGAAACACCATATATTTT.

The chain carries TRBV9 and TRBJ2-2; D not resolved. Germline V CDR1 and CDR2: SGDLS, YYNGEE. The CDR3 loop spans 15 amino acids. Between the trimmed V and J ends, which lost 4 bases and 2 bases, there was a span of 12 bases. DNA for the CDR3: TGTGCCAGCAGCCCTCATCGGGTTAACACCGGGGAGCTGTTTTTT. Its translation is CASSPHRVNTGELFF. The full variable domain, rest sourced from reference TRBV9 and TRBJ2-2, is DSGVTQTPKHLITATGQRVTLRCSPRSGDLSVYWYQQSLDQGLQFLIQYYNGEERAKGNILERFSAQQFPDLHSELNLSSLELGDSALYFCASSPHRVNTGELFFGEGSRLTVL.

The chain links TRBV4-1 to TRBJ2-3, with 8 bases that match TRBD1. CDR1 is MGHRA and CDR2 is YSYEKL in the germline V gene. The CDR3 has 16 amino acids. J was trimmed by 4 bases and V by 0 bases; bases with no gene match: 6. In nucleotides, the CDR3 is TGCGCCAGCAGCCAAGATAGGTCAGGGGGCGCAGATACGCAGTATTTT. The encoded protein is CASSQDRSGGADTQYF.

The rearrangement joins TRBV28 to TRBJ1-2, with D maybe TRBD1 (6 bases). The germline gives CDR1 MDHEN, CDR2 SYDVKM. The CDR3 sequence is 13 residues long. Trimming took 5 bases from V and 3 from J, leaving 10 bases between them. The chain's CDR3 is CASSNRVDYGYTF. The CDR3 DNA follows: TGTGCCAGCAGTAACAGGGTCGACTATGGCTACACCTTC.